This T cell receptor beta chain comes out of a study of blood T cell repertoires in COVID-19. For the study at large: T cells, B-cell-depleted T cells, or PBMCs provided the cDNA or gDNA that served as material.

Repertoires were generated with immunoSEQ multiplex PCR, while TCRdb's copy carries only in-frame clones and drops some. The data contain roughly 150,000 clones, about 77% of them singletons. Trimming removed 3 bases from V and 6 bases from J, with 10 bases in between. Germline V CDR1 and CDR2: SGHKS, YYEKEE (reference sequence). The CDR3 is 12 residues long. The TCR comes from a man aged 55 to 70 with acute or convalescent COVID-19. V and J are TRBV5-5 and TRBJ2-7; tentatively, D is TRBD1 (6 bases). Input material: peripheral blood. CDR3 residues: CASSSQGVEQYF. CDR3 bases: TGTGCCAGCAGCTCACAGGGAGTCGAGCAGTACTTC. Full variable domain (rest looked up from reference TRBV5-5 and TRBJ2-7): DAGVTQSPTHLIKTRGQQVTLRCSPISGHKSVSWYQQVLGQGPQFIFQYYEKEERGRGNFPDRFSARQFPNYSSELNVNALLLGDSALYLCASSSQGVEQYFGPGTRLTVT.